These T cell receptor beta chains were read from a single sample in a study of T cell repertoires in cytomegalovirus infection. TCRdb recomputed calls from the reads with MiXCR, one row per CDR3 protein. The repertoire holds a few hundred thousand distinct CDR3 sequences, with roughly a sixth as singletons. The sequenced sample consisted of PBMCs. These receptors originate from a human donor in good health (CMV status not recorded). Some clones in this sample may be carry-over from other donors' samples. Both conserved end residues are part of each CDR3. The D gene is left open where the match is weak. Expanded clones get a size class; other rows say once, few or many, or leave the size out.

abundance | j_gene | d_gene | v_gene | CDR3aa | CDR3nt
many | TRBJ2-3 | . | TRBV7-2 | CASSLEGLGTDTQYF | TGTGCCAGCAGCTTAGAGGGGCTGGGCACAGATACGCAGTATTTT
few | TRBJ2-1 | TRBD2 | TRBV6-2/TRBV6-3 | CASSYRRLAGSYNEQFF | TGTGCCAGCAGTTACCGACGCCTAGCGGGGTCTTACAATGAGCAGTTCTTC
few | TRBJ1-2 | . | TRBV18 | CASSPRDGGPINYGYTF | TGTGCCAGCTCACCACGGGACGGAGGCCCGATTAACTATGGCTACACCTTC
many | TRBJ2-7 | . | TRBV11-2 | CASSLGAGDLPYEQYF | TGTGCCAGCAGCTTAGGGGCAGGGGACTTACCATACGAGCAGTACTTC
. | TRBJ2-7 | TRBD2 | TRBV18 | CASSPPGLAGGSYEQYF | TGTGCCAGCTCACCCCCGGGACTAGCGGGGGGATCCTACGAGCAGTACTTC
few | TRBJ1-2 | . | TRBV20-1 | CSATGTNYGYTF | TGCAGTGCTACCGGGACAAACTATGGCTACACCTTC
. | TRBJ1-1 | . | TRBV7-9 | CASSSTGNSSGLF | TGTGCCAGCAGCTCGACAGGTAACTCCTCAGGGCTGTTT
. | TRBJ2-3 | . | TRBV7-3 | CASSPRSGADTQYF | TGTGCCAGCAGCCCCCGGTCCGGGGCAGATACGCAGTATTTT
. | TRBJ2-2 | . | TRBV4-1 | CASSQRVSNTGELFF | TGCGCCAGCAGCCAACGTGTGTCGAACACCGGGGAGCTGTTTTTT
. | TRBJ1-2 | . | TRBV24-1 | CATSDGGGVDYGYTF | TGTGCCACCAGTGATGGAGGCGGAGTGGACTATGGCTACACCTTC
few | TRBJ2-7 | . | TRBV5-1 | CASSLSGALTYEQYF | TGCGCCAGCAGCCTATCCGGCGCCCTCACCTACGAGCAGTACTTC
few | TRBJ1-1 | . | TRBV29-1 | CSGVGGNTEAFF | TGCAGCGGCGTTGGGGGGAATACTGAAGCTTTCTTT
many | TRBJ2-7 | . | TRBV7-2 | CASSFQGSSYEQYF | TGTGCCAGCAGCTTCCAGGGGAGCTCCTACGAGCAGTACTTC
few | TRBJ2-1 | . | TRBV6-5 | CASSYVGQVGRGEQFF | TGTGCCAGCAGTTACGTGGGTCAGGTGGGACGGGGTGAGCAGTTCTTC
. | TRBJ1-2 | TRBD1 | TRBV5-1 | CASSQTGAGGGYTF | TGCGCCAGCAGCCAAACAGGGGCAGGAGGAGGCTACACCTTC
. | TRBJ2-1 | TRBD2 | TRBV7-9 | CASSLTNTRSGGFSYNEQFF | TGTGCCAGCAGCTTAACTAACACCAGGAGCGGGGGGTTTTCCTACAATGAGCAGTTCTTC
many | TRBJ1-3 | . | TRBV6-1 | CASSLRFGGSGNTIYF | TGTGCCAGCAGCTTACGGTTCGGGGGCTCTGGAAACACCATATATTTT
. | TRBJ1-1 | . | TRBV20-1 | CSARVWANTEAFF | TGCAGTGCTAGAGTATGGGCGAACACTGAAGCTTTCTTT
few | TRBJ2-7 | . | TRBV20-1 | CSARDQHEQYF | TGCAGTGCTAGAGATCAACACGAGCAGTACTTC
few | TRBJ1-5 | . | TRBV7-2 | CASSLAQQGGQPQHF | TGTGCCAGCAGCTTAGCGCAACAGGGCGGCCAGCCCCAGCATTTT
. | TRBJ1-4 | . | TRBV20-1 | CSAAEVRVNEKLFF | TGCAGTGCTGCTGAGGTGCGAGTTAATGAAAAACTGTTTTTT
many | TRBJ2-5 | TRBD1 | TRBV14 | CASHRGRQETQYF | TGTGCCAGCCACAGGGGGAGACAAGAGACCCAGTACTTC
many | TRBJ1-4 | . | TRBV7-2 | CASSFTGGFNEKLFF | TGTGCCAGCAGCTTCACAGGCGGATTTAATGAAAAACTGTTTTTT
few | TRBJ1-3 | . | TRBV27 | CASSGQGISGNTIYF | TGTGCCAGCAGTGGTCAGGGTATCTCTGGAAACACCATATATTTT
. | TRBJ2-3 | . | TRBV12-3/TRBV12-4 | CASSSQRRGTDTQYF | TGTGCCAGCAGTTCCCAACGGCGGGGCACAGATACGCAGTATTTT
many | TRBJ1-1 | TRBD1 | TRBV7-2 | CASSLNRGNTEAFF | TGTGCCAGCAGCCTCAACAGGGGGAACACTGAAGCTTTCTTT
. | TRBJ1-2 | . | TRBV28 | CATHNPGGADYGYTF | TGTGCCACACACAACCCGGGGGGCGCTGACTATGGCTACACCTTC
. | TRBJ2-7 | . | TRBV20-1 | CSASLNSYEQYF | TGCAGTGCTAGTCTGAACTCCTACGAGCAGTACTTC
. | TRBJ1-2 | . | TRBV7-9 | CASLGQTDYGYTF | TGTGCCAGCTTAGGACAGACCGACTATGGCTACACCTTC
many | TRBJ1-1 | . | TRBV6-2/TRBV6-3 | CASSDFPRTLNTEAFF | TGTGCCAGCAGTGACTTCCCACGGACTCTGAACACTGAAGCTTTCTTT
few | TRBJ1-4 | . | TRBV2 | CASREQGGNEKLFF | TGTGCCAGCAGGGAACAGGGAGGAAATGAAAAACTGTTTTTT
. | TRBJ1-2 | TRBD1 | TRBV29-1 | CSVEEQGLYGYTF | TGCAGCGTTGAAGAACAGGGGCTCTATGGCTACACCTTC
many | TRBJ1-1 | . | TRBV7-2 | CASSFGGRGTEAFF | TGTGCCAGCAGCTTCGGGGGAAGGGGCACTGAAGCTTTCTTT
. | TRBJ2-2 | . | TRBV6-2/TRBV6-3 | CATQTGDTGELFF | TGTGCCACCCAGACCGGGGACACCGGGGAGCTGTTTTTT
few | TRBJ1-5 | . | TRBV27 | CASSARDTDSNQPQHF | TGTGCCAGCAGCGCCCGGGACACTGATAGCAATCAGCCCCAGCATTTT
. | TRBJ1-1 | . | TRBV7-9 | CASSPRGLSMNTEAFF | TGTGCCAGCAGCCCCCGCGGGTTATCGATGAACACTGAAGCTTTCTTT
. | TRBJ2-5 | . | TRBV6-6 | CASSYSIWGAEETQYF | TGTGCCAGCAGTTACTCTATCTGGGGAGCAGAAGAGACCCAGTACTTC
many | TRBJ2-5 | TRBD2 | TRBV7-2 | CASSLLAGGGVGQTQYF | TGTGCCAGCAGCTTATTGGCGGGCGGGGGGGTGGGACAGACCCAGTACTTC
few | TRBJ1-1 | . | TRBV20-1 | CSAKLETVTEAFF | TGCAGTGCGAAGCTCGAGACAGTTACTGAAGCTTTCTTT
. | TRBJ1-1 | . | TRBV19 | CASSISPQGWDTEAFF | TGTGCCAGTAGTATAAGCCCCCAGGGATGGGACACTGAAGCTTTCTTT
. | TRBJ2-5 | TRBD1 | TRBV19 | CASGQGVLTQYF | TGTGCCAGCGGACAGGGAGTCCTCACCCAGTACTTC
few | TRBJ2-3 | . | TRBV18 | CASSPGDGTDTQYF | TGTGCCAGCTCACCAGGTGACGGCACAGATACGCAGTATTTT